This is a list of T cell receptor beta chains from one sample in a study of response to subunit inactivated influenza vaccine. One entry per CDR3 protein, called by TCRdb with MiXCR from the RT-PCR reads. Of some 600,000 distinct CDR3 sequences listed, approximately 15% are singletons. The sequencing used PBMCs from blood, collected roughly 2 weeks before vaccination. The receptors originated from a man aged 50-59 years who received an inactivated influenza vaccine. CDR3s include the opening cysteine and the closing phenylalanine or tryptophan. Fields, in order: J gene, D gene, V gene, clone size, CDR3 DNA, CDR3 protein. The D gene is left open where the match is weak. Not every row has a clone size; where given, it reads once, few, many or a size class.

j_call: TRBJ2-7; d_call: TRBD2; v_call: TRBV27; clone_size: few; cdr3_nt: TGTGCCAGCAGTCCAAATACCGGGACTAGCGGGTTCTACGAGCAGTACTTC; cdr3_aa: CASSPNTGTSGFYEQYF
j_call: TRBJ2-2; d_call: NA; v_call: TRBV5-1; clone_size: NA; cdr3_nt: TGCGCCAGCAGCTTGTTAGTTCGCACCGGGGAGCTGTTTTTT; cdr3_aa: CASSLLVRTGELFF
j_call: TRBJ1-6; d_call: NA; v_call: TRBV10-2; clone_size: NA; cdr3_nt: TGCGCCAGCAGTGAGTGGGACCCATCACCCCTCCACTTT; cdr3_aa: CASSEWDPSPLHF
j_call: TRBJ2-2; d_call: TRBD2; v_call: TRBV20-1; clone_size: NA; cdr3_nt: TGCAGTGCTAGAGATCGGCGACTAGCGGGAGCCGGGGAGCTGTTTTTT; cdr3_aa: CSARDRRLAGAGELFF
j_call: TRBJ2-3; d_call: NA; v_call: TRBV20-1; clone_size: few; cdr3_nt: TGCAGTGCCAAGATAAAGGGCACAGATACGCAGTATTTT; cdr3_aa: CSAKIKGTDTQYF
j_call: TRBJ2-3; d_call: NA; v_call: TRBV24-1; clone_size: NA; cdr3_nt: TGTGCCACCAGTGCTGGGGGGAGAAGCACAGATACGCAGTATTTT; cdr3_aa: CATSAGGRSTDTQYF
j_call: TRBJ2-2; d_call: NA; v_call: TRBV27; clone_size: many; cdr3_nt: TGTGCCAGCAGTCCCCCCGGACACATCACCGGGGAGCTGTTTTTT; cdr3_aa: CASSPPGHITGELFF
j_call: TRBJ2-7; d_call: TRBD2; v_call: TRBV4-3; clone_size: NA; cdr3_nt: TGCGCCAGCAGCCAAGATCGGACTAGCGGGAGTTTCGCCTACGAGCAGTACTTC; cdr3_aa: CASSQDRTSGSFAYEQYF
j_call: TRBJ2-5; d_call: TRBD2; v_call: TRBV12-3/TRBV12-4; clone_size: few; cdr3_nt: TGTGCCAGCAGTAGGGGACTAGCGGGGTCCCAAGAGACCCAGTACTTC; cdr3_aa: CASSRGLAGSQETQYF
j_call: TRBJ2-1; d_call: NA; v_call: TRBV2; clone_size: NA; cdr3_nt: TGTGCCAGCAGTGAGCGGGCGATCTCCTACAATGAGCAGTTCTTC; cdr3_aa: CASSERAISYNEQFF
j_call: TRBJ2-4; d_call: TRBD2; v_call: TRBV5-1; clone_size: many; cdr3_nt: TGCGCCAGCAGCTTGACTAGCGGAACAAAAAACATTCAGTACTTC; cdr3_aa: CASSLTSGTKNIQYF
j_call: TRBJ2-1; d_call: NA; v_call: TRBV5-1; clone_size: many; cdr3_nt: TGCGCCAGCAGCTTGGAGGCAGTTTACAATGAGCAGTTCTTC; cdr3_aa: CASSLEAVYNEQFF
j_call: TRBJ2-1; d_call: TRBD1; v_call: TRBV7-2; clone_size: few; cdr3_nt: TGTGCCAGCAGCAGACCAGGGGGCGACGCCAATGAGCAGTTCTTC; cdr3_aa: CASSRPGGDANEQFF
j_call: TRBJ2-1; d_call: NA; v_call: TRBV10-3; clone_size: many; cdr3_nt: TGTGCCATCAGTGAGTCGATTAGGTCACGCGGCCCTGGGAGGATGGGAGTGTCCGGCAATGAGCAGTTCTTC; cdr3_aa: CAISESIRSRGPGRMGVSGNEQFF
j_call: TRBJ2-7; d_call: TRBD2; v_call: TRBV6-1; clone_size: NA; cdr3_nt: TGTGCCAGCAGTACCCCAAGGGGCGGGGGGAACTACGAGCAGTACTTC; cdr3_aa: CASSTPRGGGNYEQYF
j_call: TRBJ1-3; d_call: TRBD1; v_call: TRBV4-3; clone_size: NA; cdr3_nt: TGCGCCAGCAGCCAAGTTACAGGGGCGCTCACTGGAAACACCATATATTTT; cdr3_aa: CASSQVTGALTGNTIYF
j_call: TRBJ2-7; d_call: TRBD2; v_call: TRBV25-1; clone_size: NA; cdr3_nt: TGTGCCAGCAGGTCTTGGCCGGTAGCGGGTACCTACGAGCAGTACTTC; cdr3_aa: CASRSWPVAGTYEQYF
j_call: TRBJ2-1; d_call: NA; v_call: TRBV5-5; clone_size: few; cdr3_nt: TGTGCCAGCATCGAGGTGGGGCAGAACAATGAGCAGTTCTTC; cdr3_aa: CASIEVGQNNEQFF
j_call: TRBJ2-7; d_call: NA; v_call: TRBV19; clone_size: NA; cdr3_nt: TGTGCCAGTAGTGCCCCTCGGGAATATTGGAGCGAGCAGTACTTC; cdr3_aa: CASSAPREYWSEQYF
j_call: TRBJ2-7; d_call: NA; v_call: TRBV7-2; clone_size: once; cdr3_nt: TGTGCCAGCAGCTTCAGGCAGGACTTTTATTACGAGCAGTACTTC; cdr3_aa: CASSFRQDFYYEQYF
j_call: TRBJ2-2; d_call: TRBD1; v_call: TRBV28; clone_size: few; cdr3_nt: TGTGCCACACTTCAGGGGGCGCGCACCGGGGAGCTGTTTTTT; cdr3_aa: CATLQGARTGELFF
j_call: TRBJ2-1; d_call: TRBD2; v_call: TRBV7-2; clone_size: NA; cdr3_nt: TGTGCCAGCAGCTTCTTTCTCCTGGGAGGGGCCGAGCAGTTCTTC; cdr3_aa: CASSFFLLGGAEQFF
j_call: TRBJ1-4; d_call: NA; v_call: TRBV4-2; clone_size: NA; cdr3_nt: TGTGCCAGCAGCCAGGGTCCCCCGGGTGTAAAACTGTTTTTT; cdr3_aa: CASSQGPPGVKLFF
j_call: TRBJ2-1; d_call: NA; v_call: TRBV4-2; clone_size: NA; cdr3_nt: TGTGCCAGCAGCCAAGAGGGCCGTGGGTACAATGAGCAGTTCTTC; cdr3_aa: CASSQEGRGYNEQFF
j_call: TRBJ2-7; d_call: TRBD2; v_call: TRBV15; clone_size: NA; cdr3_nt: TGTGCCACCAGCAGAGATGGGGAGGGTATTGACGAGCAGTACTTC; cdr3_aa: CATSRDGEGIDEQYF
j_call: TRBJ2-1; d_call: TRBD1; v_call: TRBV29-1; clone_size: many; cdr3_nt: TGCAGCGTTTCCACAGGGGGCCACTACAATGAGCAGTTCTTC; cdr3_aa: CSVSTGGHYNEQFF
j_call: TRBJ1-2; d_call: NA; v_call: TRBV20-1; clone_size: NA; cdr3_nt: TGCAGTGCTAGAGGACAGACCTATGGCTACACCTTC; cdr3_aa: CSARGQTYGYTF